This T cell receptor (beta chain) was captured by sequencing in a study of blood T cell repertoires in COVID-19. On the study more broadly: The United States, Italy and Spain provided the acute and convalescent COVID-19 samples. Sources were T cells, B-cell-depleted T cells, or PBMCs; the material itself was cDNA or gDNA.

Per the authors' pipeline: Estimates of nucleated cell counts were drawn from the amplification of reference gene primers. The repertoire was sequenced with immunoSEQ multiplex PCR; TCRdb's copy has only in-frame clones and lacks some. For V, J and clone size, that table is used; D and trimming come from the DNA. The sample lists 150,000 to 200,000 clones, roughly nine tenths occurring once. This clonotype was obtained from a man aged 40-49 years with acute or convalescent COVID-19. The sequenced sample consisted of peripheral blood.

The chain's CDR3 is CASIDCYSNQPQHF. As DNA, the CDR3 is TGTGCCAGCATCGACTGCTATAGCAATCAGCCCCAGCATTTT. This rearrangement joins TRBV6-4 to TRBJ1-5, with D unresolved. The germline gives CDR1 MRHNA, CDR2 SNTAGT. The CDR3 is 14 amino acids. Trimming took 7 bases from V and 0 from J, leaving 10 bases between them.